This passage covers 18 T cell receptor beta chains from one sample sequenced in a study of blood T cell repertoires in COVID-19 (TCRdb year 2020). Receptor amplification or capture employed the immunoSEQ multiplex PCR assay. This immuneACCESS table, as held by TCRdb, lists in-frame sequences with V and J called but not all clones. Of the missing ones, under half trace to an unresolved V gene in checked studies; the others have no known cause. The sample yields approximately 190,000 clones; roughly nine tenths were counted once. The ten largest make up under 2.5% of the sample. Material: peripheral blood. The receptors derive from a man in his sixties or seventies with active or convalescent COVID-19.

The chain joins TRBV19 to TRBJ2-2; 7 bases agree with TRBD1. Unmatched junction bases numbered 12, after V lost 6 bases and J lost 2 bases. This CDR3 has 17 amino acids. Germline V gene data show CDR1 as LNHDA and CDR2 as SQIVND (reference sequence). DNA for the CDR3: TGTGCCAGTAGGATCGACAGGGAAAGACCAAACACCGGGGAGCTGTTTTTT. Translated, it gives CASRIDRERPNTGELFF. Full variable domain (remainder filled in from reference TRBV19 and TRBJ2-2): DGGITQSPKYLFRKEGQNVTLSCEQNLNHDAMYWYRQDPGQGLRLIYYSQIVNDFQKGDIAEGYSVSREKKESFPLTVTSAQKNPTAFYLCASRIDRERPNTGELFFGEGSRLTVL.

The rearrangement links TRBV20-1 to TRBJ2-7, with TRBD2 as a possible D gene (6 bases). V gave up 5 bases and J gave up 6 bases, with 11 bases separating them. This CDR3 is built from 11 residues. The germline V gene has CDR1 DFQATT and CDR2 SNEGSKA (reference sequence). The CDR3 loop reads CSARRGSEQYF. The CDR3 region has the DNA TGCAGTGCTCGTCGGGGGAGCGAGCAGTACTTC.

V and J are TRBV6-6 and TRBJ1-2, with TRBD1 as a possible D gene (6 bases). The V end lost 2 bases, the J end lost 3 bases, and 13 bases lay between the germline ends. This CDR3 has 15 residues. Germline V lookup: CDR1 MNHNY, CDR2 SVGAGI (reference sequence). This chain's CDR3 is CASSYRQAFYYGYTF. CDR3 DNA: TGTGCCAGCAGTTACAGACAGGCCTTCTACTATGGCTACACCTTC.

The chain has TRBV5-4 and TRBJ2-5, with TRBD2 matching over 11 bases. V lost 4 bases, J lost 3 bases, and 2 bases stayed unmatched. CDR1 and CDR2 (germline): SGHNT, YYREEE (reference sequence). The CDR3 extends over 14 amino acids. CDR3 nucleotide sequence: TGTGCCAGCAGCGGGGGACTAGCGGAAGAGACCCAGTACTTC. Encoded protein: CASSGGLAEETQYF.

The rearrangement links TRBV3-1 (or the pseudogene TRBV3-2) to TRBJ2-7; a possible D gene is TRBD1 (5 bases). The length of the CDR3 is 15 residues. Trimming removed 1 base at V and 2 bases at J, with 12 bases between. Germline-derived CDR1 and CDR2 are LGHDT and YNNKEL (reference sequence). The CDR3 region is CASSQVGRAPYEQYF. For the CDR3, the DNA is TGTGCCAGCAGCCAAGTAGGCAGGGCGCCCTACGAGCAGTACTTC.

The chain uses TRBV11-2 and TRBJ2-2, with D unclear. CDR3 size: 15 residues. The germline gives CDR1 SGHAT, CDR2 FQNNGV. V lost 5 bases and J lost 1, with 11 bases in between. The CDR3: CASSPGLLNTGELFF. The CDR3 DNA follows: TGTGCCAGCAGCCCAGGCTTACTGAACACCGGGGAGCTGTTTTTT.

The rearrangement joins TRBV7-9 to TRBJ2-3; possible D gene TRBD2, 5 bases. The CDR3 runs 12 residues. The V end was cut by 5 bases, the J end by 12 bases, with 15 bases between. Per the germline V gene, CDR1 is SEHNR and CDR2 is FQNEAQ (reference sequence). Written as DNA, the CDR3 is TGTGCCAGCAGCGACATCCGGGAAAAACAGTATTTT. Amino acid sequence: CASSDIREKQYF.

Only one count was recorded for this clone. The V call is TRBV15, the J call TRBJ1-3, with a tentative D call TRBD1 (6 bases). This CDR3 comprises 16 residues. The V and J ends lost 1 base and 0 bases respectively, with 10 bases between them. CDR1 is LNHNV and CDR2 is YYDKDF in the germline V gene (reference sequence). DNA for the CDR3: TGTGCCACCAGCAGAGGGGGGGGCTCCTCTGGAAACACCATATATTTT. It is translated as CATSRGGGSSGNTIYF.

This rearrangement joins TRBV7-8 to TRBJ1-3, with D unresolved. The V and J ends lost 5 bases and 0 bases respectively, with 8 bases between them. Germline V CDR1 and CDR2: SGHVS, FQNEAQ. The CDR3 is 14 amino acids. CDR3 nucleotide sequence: TGTGCCAGCAGCGCTGACACCTCTGGAAACACCATATATTTT. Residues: CASSADTSGNTIYF. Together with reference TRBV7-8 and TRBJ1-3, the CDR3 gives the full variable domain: GAGVSQSPRYKVAKRGQDVALRCDPISGHVSLFWYQQALGQGPEFLTYFQNEAQLDKSGLPSDRFFAERPEGSVSTLKIQRTQQEDSAVYLCASSADTSGNTIYFGEGSWLTVV.

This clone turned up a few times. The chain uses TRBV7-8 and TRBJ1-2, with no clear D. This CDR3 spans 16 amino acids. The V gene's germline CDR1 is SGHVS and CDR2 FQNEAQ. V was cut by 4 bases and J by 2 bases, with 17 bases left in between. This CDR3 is CASSSSRRSGNYGYTF. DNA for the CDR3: TGTGCCAGCAGCTCGTCCCGGAGGTCGGGGAACTATGGCTACACCTTC.

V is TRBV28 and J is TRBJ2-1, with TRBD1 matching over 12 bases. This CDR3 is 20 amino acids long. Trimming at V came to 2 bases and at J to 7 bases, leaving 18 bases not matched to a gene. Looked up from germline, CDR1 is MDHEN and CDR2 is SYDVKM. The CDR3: CASSLRAPGQGAFLGNEQFF. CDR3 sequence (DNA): TGTGCCAGCAGTTTACGTGCGCCGGGACAGGGGGCCTTTTTGGGTAATGAGCAGTTCTTC.

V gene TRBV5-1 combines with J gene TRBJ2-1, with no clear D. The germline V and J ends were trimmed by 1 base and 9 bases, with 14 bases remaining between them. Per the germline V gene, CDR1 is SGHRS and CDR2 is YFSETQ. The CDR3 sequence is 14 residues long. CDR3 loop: CASSLRVTLGEQFF. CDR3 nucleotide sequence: TGCGCCAGCAGCTTGCGGGTTACTCTCGGTGAGCAGTTCTTC.

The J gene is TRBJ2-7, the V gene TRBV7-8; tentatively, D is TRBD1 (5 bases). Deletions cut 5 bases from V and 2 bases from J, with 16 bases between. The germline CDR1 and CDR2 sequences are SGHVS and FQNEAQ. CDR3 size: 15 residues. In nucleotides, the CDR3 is TGTGCCAGCAGCCAGAGCCGTCAGGGAACCTACGAGCAGTACTTC. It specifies CASSQSRQGTYEQYF.

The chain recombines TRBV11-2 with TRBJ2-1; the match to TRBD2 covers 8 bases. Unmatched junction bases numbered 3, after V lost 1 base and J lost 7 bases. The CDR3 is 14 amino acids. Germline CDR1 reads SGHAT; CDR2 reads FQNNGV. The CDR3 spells CASSLAGGLNEQFF. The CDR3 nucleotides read TGTGCCAGCAGCTTAGCGGGGGGGCTGAATGAGCAGTTCTTC.

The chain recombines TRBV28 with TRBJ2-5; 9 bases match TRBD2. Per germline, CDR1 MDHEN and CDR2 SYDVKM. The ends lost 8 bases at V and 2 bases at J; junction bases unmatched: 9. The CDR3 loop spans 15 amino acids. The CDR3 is CASHPPAGGQETQYF. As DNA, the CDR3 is TGTGCCAGCCACCCCCCAGCGGGGGGACAAGAGACCCAGTACTTC.

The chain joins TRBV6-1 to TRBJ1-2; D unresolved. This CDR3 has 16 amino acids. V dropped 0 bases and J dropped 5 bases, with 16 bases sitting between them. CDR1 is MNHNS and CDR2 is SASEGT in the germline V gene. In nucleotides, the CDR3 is TGTGCCAGCAGTGAAGCTCTAGCCGGGTTAAAGTATGGCTACACCTTC. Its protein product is CASSEALAGLKYGYTF.

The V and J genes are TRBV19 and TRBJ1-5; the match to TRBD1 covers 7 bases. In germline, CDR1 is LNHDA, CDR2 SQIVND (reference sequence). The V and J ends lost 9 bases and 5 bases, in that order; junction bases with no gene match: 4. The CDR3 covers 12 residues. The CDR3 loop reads CASEGGHQPQHF. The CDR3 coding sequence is TGTGCCAGCGAAGGGGGCCATCAGCCCCAGCATTTT.

The CDR3 sequence: CASTETARGQLEGYTF. As DNA, the CDR3 is TGTGCCAGCACCGAAACCGCCAGGGGGCAATTAGAGGGCTACACCTTC. This chain uses TRBV28 with TRBJ1-2, with TRBD1 matching 8 bases. CDR1 MDHEN and CDR2 SYDVKM come from the germline V gene. The CDR3 loop spans 16 amino acids. V lost 7 bases, J lost 8 bases, and 18 bases stayed unmatched.